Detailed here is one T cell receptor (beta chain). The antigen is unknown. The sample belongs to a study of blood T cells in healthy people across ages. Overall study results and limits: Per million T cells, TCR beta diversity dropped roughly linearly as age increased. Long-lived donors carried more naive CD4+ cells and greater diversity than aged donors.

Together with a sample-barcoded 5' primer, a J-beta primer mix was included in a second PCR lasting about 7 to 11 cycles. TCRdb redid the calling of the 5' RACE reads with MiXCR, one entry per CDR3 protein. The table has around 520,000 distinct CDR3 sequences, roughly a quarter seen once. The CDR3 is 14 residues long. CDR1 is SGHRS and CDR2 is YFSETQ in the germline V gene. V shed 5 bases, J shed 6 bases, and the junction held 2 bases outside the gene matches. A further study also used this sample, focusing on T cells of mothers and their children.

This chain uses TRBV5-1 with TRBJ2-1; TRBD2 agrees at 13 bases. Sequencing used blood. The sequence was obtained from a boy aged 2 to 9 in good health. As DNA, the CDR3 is TGCGCCAGCAGGACTAGCGGGGGGACCAATGAGCAGTTCTTC. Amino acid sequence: CASRTSGGTNEQFF.